This is a list of T cell receptor beta chains from one sample in a study of cytomegalovirus exposure and HLA in healthy donors. Method: immunoSEQ multiplex PCR; TCRdb's copy keeps in-frame clones and lacks some. The table for this sample gives 150,000 or so clones. Sequencing input: PBMCs. The receptors stem from a man younger than 40 in good health and CMV-seronegative. The CDR3 runs from the conserved cysteine through the conserved F or W. D genes are given only for firm matches.

v_call: TRBV7-2; d_call: TRBD1; j_call: TRBJ1-5; cdr3_nt: TGTGCCAGCAGCCTAAGACAGGGTAGTCAGCCCCAGCATTTT; cdr3_aa: CASSLRQGSQPQHF
v_call: TRBV10-3; d_call: NA; j_call: TRBJ2-4; cdr3_nt: TGTGCCATCAGCGTGGGGGTAGCGGCGGTCAACATTCAGTACTTC; cdr3_aa: CAISVGVAAVNIQYF
v_call: TRBV6-4; d_call: TRBD2; j_call: TRBJ2-1; cdr3_nt: TGTGCCAGCAGCCCCGAGGGAGCGGGAGGGCGGGATGAGCAGTTCTTC; cdr3_aa: CASSPEGAGGRDEQFF
v_call: TRBV6-1; d_call: TRBD2; j_call: TRBJ2-3; cdr3_nt: TGTGCCAGCAGTCCCCTAGCGGGTGCCCCCGGTACGCAGTATTTT; cdr3_aa: CASSPLAGAPGTQYF
v_call: TRBV6-6; d_call: NA; j_call: TRBJ2-3; cdr3_nt: TGTGCCAGCAGCCCCTCGGTTGATACGCAGTATTTT; cdr3_aa: CASSPSVDTQYF
v_call: TRBV30; d_call: NA; j_call: TRBJ2-5; cdr3_nt: TGTGCCTGGATTCGAATAGCGGTTCAAGAGACCCAGTACTTC; cdr3_aa: CAWIRIAVQETQYF
v_call: TRBV5-6; d_call: TRBD2; j_call: TRBJ2-1; cdr3_nt: TGTGCCAGCAGCTATGGACTAGCGGGTTCCTACAATGAGCAGTTCTTC; cdr3_aa: CASSYGLAGSYNEQFF
v_call: TRBV18; d_call: NA; j_call: TRBJ2-5; cdr3_nt: TGTGCCAGCTCACCGGCAGGGGAGACCCAGTACTTC; cdr3_aa: CASSPAGETQYF
v_call: TRBV6-6; d_call: NA; j_call: TRBJ2-1; cdr3_nt: TGTGCCAGCAGTGCGGGTGGATCGGTAGAGCAGTTCTTC; cdr3_aa: CASSAGGSVEQFF
v_call: TRBV6-4; d_call: TRBD1; j_call: TRBJ1-6; cdr3_nt: TGTGCCAGCAGTGAAAGGACAGGGAACGGTTCACCCCTCCACTTT; cdr3_aa: CASSERTGNGSPLHF
v_call: TRBV7-2; d_call: NA; j_call: TRBJ2-7; cdr3_nt: TGTGCCAGCAGCTCCGCCAGCGAGCAGTACTTC; cdr3_aa: CASSSASEQYF
v_call: TRBV30; d_call: NA; j_call: TRBJ1-1; cdr3_nt: TGTGCCTGGAGAGGGGTGACGAGCATGAACACTGAAGCTTTCTTT; cdr3_aa: CAWRGVTSMNTEAFF
v_call: TRBV6-1; d_call: NA; j_call: TRBJ1-5; cdr3_nt: TGTGCCAGCAGCCAAGACAGCCACAATCAGCCCCAGCATTTT; cdr3_aa: CASSQDSHNQPQHF
v_call: TRBV4-1; d_call: NA; j_call: TRBJ2-7; cdr3_nt: TGCGCCAGCAGCCACGTCCACCCCGTAGCGGACCTCTACGGGCAGTACTTC; cdr3_aa: CASSHVHPVADLYGQYF
v_call: TRBV5-1; d_call: NA; j_call: TRBJ1-2; cdr3_nt: TGCGCCAGCAGCTTGGCGCTGAGTAGTAACTATGGCTACACCTTC; cdr3_aa: CASSLALSSNYGYTF
v_call: TRBV10-2; d_call: TRBD2; j_call: TRBJ2-1; cdr3_nt: TGCGCCAGCAGTGAGCACCAGGGACTAGCGGGACGGAATGAGCAGTTCTTC; cdr3_aa: CASSEHQGLAGRNEQFF